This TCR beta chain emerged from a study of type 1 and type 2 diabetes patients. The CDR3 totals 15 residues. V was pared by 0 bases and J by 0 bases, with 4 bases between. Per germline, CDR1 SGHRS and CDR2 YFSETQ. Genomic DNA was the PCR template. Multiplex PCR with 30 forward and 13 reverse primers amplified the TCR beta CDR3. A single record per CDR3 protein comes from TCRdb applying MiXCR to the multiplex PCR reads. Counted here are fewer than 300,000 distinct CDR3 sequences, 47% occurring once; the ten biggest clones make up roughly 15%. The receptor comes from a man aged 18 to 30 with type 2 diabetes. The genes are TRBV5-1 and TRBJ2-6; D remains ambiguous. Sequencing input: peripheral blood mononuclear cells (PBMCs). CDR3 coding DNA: TGCGCCAGCAGCTTGGAGCTCTCTGGGGCCAACGTCCTGACTTTC. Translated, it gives CASSLELSGANVLTF.